Here is one TCR beta chain with its context. What it recognizes is unknown. This specimen comes from a study of cytomegalovirus exposure and HLA in healthy donors. Overall study findings and caveats: In vitro confirmation showed a few CMV-associated chains to be CMV antigen specific.

Produced via immunoSEQ multiplex PCR; TCRdb's table is partial and in-frame only. The sample holds a few hundred thousand clones, about 90% seen once. Between the trimmed V and J ends, which lost 4 bases and 0 bases, there was a span of 11 bases. The length of the CDR3 is 15 residues. Germline CDR1 SGHRS, CDR2 YFSETQ. The sequenced sample consisted of PBMCs. The rearrangement joins TRBV5-1 to TRBJ1-3, with D perhaps matching TRBD1 (5 bases). The sequence derives from a woman between 18 and 29 years old in good health and CMV-seronegative. The CDR3 DNA sequence: TGCGCCAGCAGCCGGGACTGGAGCTCTGGAAACACCATATATTTT. Its protein is CASSRDWSSGNTIYF.